A selection of T cell receptor beta chains follows, all from one sample in a study of beta chain features in type 1 diabetes. Data came from immunoSEQ multiplex PCR; TCRdb stores just in-frame clones and leaves some out. The sample has more than 150,000 clones; 11% are singletons. The source material was central memory CD4+ T cells from blood. All receptors derive from a man younger than 35 in good health. CDR3s leave out the opening cysteine and the closing phenylalanine or tryptophan.

>TRBJ2-7|TRBV28
ASSSPDSYEQY
>TRBJ2-7|TRBV7-6
ASSLAARVGTSGRVEPYEQY
>TRBJ2-3|TRBV29-1
SAARGDEVFIAGGTDTQY
>TRBJ2-2|TRBV2
ASSEGRGGGELF
>TRBJ2-3|TRBV10-3
AIKSGESTDTQY
>TRBJ2-7|TRBV29-1
SVGKGPYEQY
>TRBJ1-5|TRBV4-1
ASSPEGYSNSNQPQH
>TRBJ2-1|TRBV18
ASSPRETSVDHEQF
>TRBJ2-7|TRBV28
ASWDRKSYEQY
>TRBJ2-3|TRBV2
ASSELAGGMLTDTQY
>TRBJ2-1|TRBV23-1
ASSPDRPGNNEQF
>TRBJ2-1|TRBV7-3
ASSPPATPYNEQF
>TRBJ2-5|TRBV7-8
ASSQMGGGRETQY
>TRBJ1-2|TRBV20-1
RTGGYT
>TRBJ2-6|TRBV19
ASSIEGTGANVLT
>TRBJ2-3|TRBV4-2
ASSQDWGRGGASTDTQY
>TRBJ2-7|TRBV5-1
ASSFDAPRSYEQY
>TRBJ1-2|TRBV5-6
ASSFGPKSNYGYT
>TRBJ2-6|TRBV7-8
ASSYRQGLSSGANVLT
>TRBJ2-7|TRBV6-5
ASSPHSTYEQY
>TRBJ2-5|TRBV23-1
ASSQSINSQETQY
>TRBJ1-1|TRBV10-3
AISESAGLTEAF
>TRBJ2-5|TRBV14
ASSQESTSGSRN
>TRBJ1-6|TRBV9
ASSSSGPLH
>TRBJ1-4|TRBV5-1
ASSLGRSNEKLF
>TRBJ1-2|TRBV7-2
ASSKQGAKKRDGYT
>TRBJ1-5|TRBV5-6
ASSSGLQGKGNQPQH
>TRBJ1-1|TRBV5-1
ASSSDRGQTEAF
>TRBJ1-1|TRBV9
ASSPGGARDTEAF
>TRBJ1-2|TRBV30
AGRGAGNNYGYT
>TRBJ2-3|TRBV29-1
SGGSTDTQY
>TRBJ1-2|TRBV6-5
ASSLRGIYGYT
>TRBJ2-7|TRBV7-3
ASSPGVDDYEQY
>TRBJ2-7|TRBV10-3
AIRPTGQGREQY
>TRBJ2-7|TRBV29-1
SVEGGRGRGSYEQY
>TRBJ2-3|TRBV28
ASSERDTQY
>TRBJ2-1|TRBV9
ASSVETRANEQF
>TRBJ1-2|TRBV7-2
ASSLKLDWRNYGYT
>TRBJ1-2|TRBV30
AWSPDNYGYT
>TRBJ2-2|TRBV25-1
ASSGNRDTGELF
>TRBJ2-7|TRBV28
ASSAGSGEQY
>TRBJ2-1|TRBV18
ASEKPSGRGNEQF
>TRBJ1-4|TRBV2
ASSKQGASNEKLF
>TRBJ2-7|TRBV7-9
ASSFTGTSREQY
>TRBJ2-3|TRBV5-6
ASSQVGGWATDTQY
>TRBJ2-2|TRBV5-1
ASSVTLRDTGELF
>TRBJ1-1|TRBV28
ASSLGLAEAF
>TRBJ1-1|TRBV27
ASSMGRRNTEAF
>TRBJ2-1|TRBV7-2
ASRLQAGGPYNEQF
>TRBJ1-1|TRBV20-1
SAWAQSEAF
>TRBJ2-1|TRBV19
ASRNRGDSSYNEQF
>TRBJ1-2|TRBV4-1
ASSRAREQELYGYT
>TRBJ2-7|TRBV28
ASSLPSRGGYEQY